These 5 T cell receptor beta chains were all obtained from the same sample, sequenced in a study of OX40 agonist ivuxolimab in advanced cancers. This table comes from immunoSEQ multiplex PCR, and its TCRdb copy is limited to in-frame clones, with some not included. In the table there are roughly 60,000 clones, about 80% of which are singletons. Specimen: CD4+ or CD8+ T cells sorted from blood, collected in a trial of the OX40 agonist ivuxolimab. These TCRs come from an adult with an advanced solid tumor such as melanoma, head and neck, liver or kidney cancer.

This clone is a singleton in its sample. The gene calls are TRBV27 and TRBJ1-5; D may be TRBD1 (6 bases). Germline V gene sequence: CDR1 MNHEY, CDR2 SMNVEV (reference sequence). The V end lost 6 bases, the J end lost 2 bases, and 11 bases lay between the germline ends. CDR3 length: 14 amino acids. The CDR3 reads CASRGRGGNQPQHF. The CDR3 region has the DNA TGTGCCAGCAGGGGCAGGGGTGGCAATCAGCCCCAGCATTTT.

The V gene is TRBV11-2, the J gene TRBJ2-7; D is undetermined. V gave up 3 bases and J gave up 0 bases, with 18 bases separating them. The CDR3 is 17 residues long. The germline CDR1 and CDR2 sequences are SGHAT and FQNNGV. This CDR3 is CASSLLPGTAYSYEQYF. Written as DNA, the CDR3 is TGTGCCAGCAGCTTGCTCCCCGGTACGGCCTACTCCTACGAGCAGTACTTC.

This chain links TRBV4-2 with TRBJ1-1; D possibly corresponds to TRBD1 (5 bases). The CDR3 length is 13 residues. V was pared by 0 bases and J by 5 bases, with 7 bases between. Germline V lookup: CDR1 LGHNA, CDR2 YNFKEQ. CDR3: CASSQDWGTEAFF. In DNA, the CDR3 is TGTGCCAGCAGCCAAGATTGGGGGACTGAAGCTTTCTTT.

The rearrangement links TRBV25-1 to TRBJ1-6; 8 bases fit TRBD1. The CDR3 contains 15 residues. CDR1 and CDR2 from the germline V gene are MGHDK and SYGVNS. The ends lost 5 bases at V and 6 bases at J; junction bases unmatched: 6. The CDR3 DNA sequence: TGTGCCAGCAGTCCCGGACAGGGCCCTAATTCACCCCTCCACTTT. This gives the protein CASSPGQGPNSPLHF. Looking up the rest from reference TRBV25-1 and TRBJ1-6 gives the full variable domain: EADIYQTPRYLVIGTGKKITLECSQTMGHDKMYWYQQDPGMELHLIHYSYGVNSTEKGDLSSESTVSRIRTEHFPLTLESARPSHTSQYLCASSPGQGPNSPLHFGNGTRLTVT.

The J gene is TRBJ2-3, the V gene TRBV18; weak D call: TRBD2 (7 bases). Germline V gene data show CDR1 as KGHSH and CDR2 as LQKENI. Trimming left V 2 bases short and J 4 bases short, with 13 bases between. CDR3 length: 15 amino acids. The CDR3 nucleotides are TGTGCCAGCTCACCAGCGGGGGCCCGGGCAGATACGCAGTATTTT. Amino acids: CASSPAGARADTQYF.